A single sample gave rise to the 7 T cell receptor beta chains below, sequenced in a study of T cell responses to AZD1222 COVID-19 vaccine. Repertoires were generated with immunoSEQ multiplex PCR, while TCRdb's copy carries only in-frame clones and drops some. The sample shows 150,000 or so clones, approximately 85% of them seen only once. The sequenced sample was peripheral blood, obtained on day 0 of AZD1222 vaccination. All receptors come from an adult in good health.

The J gene is TRBJ1-1, the V gene TRBV19; D is unresolved. The length of the CDR3 is 13 residues. Germline V gives CDR1 LNHDA, CDR2 SQIVND (reference sequence). Trimming pared 5 bases from V and 1 base from J, leaving 8 bases between. CDR3 in DNA: TGTGCCAGTAGTTTTCAACCGAACACTGAAGCTTTCTTT. Its translation is CASSFQPNTEAFF. The full variable domain, rest sourced from reference TRBV19 and TRBJ1-1, is DGGITQSPKYLFRKEGQNVTLSCEQNLNHDAMYWYRQDPGQGLRLIYYSQIVNDFQKGDIAEGYSVSREKKESFPLTVTSAQKNPTAFYLCASSFQPNTEAFFGQGTRLTVV.

The chain couples TRBV11-3 to TRBJ2-2; no clear D. There are 14 residues in the CDR3. Germline V gene lookup returns CDR1 SGHNT and CDR2 YENEEA. V was cut by 5 bases and J by 7 bases, with 14 bases left in between. CDR3 amino acids: CASSPTVGSGELFF. The CDR3 nucleotides are TGTGCCAGCAGCCCAACGGTGGGAAGCGGGGAGCTGTTTTTT.

The rearrangement uses TRBV5-1 and TRBJ2-2; 10 bases map to TRBD1. Germline loops: CDR1 SGHRS, CDR2 YFSETQ. The V gene end was trimmed by 0 bases and the J gene end by 6 bases; junction bases not matched to a gene: 5. The CDR3 has 16 amino acids. The CDR3 sequence is CASSLAGQGTAGELFF. CDR3 coding DNA: TGCGCCAGCAGCTTGGCGGGACAGGGGACTGCCGGGGAGCTGTTTTTT.

Only one count was recorded for this clone. The gene calls are TRBV7-9 and TRBJ1-4, with D uncertain. The CDR3 covers 12 residues. V was cut by 4 bases and J by 13 bases, with 13 bases left in between. Germline CDR1 SEHNR, CDR2 FQNEAQ (reference sequence). The CDR3 here is CASSSAVAVLFF. As DNA, the CDR3 is TGTGCCAGCAGCTCCGCAGTGGCGGTACTGTTTTTT.

This clone was counted between two and nine times. This chain links TRBV6-2 or TRBV6-3 with TRBJ1-3; TRBD1 matches at 7 bases. This CDR3 comprises 12 residues. Germline V gene data show CDR1 as MNHEY and CDR2 as SVGEGT. V trimming: 5 bases; J trimming: 8 bases; junction bases outside the gene matches: 3. The CDR3 is CASSQQGYTIYF. As DNA, the CDR3 is TGTGCCAGCAGTCAACAGGGGTACACCATATATTTT.

This clone turned up a few times. Other DNA sequences from this sample encode an identical CDR3 as well. The rearrangement joins TRBV5-1 to TRBJ1-1; D unclear. Trimming took 0 bases from V and 1 from J, leaving 4 bases between them. The CDR3 totals 13 residues. Germline CDR1 is SGHRS and CDR2 is YFSETQ. For the CDR3, the DNA is TGCGCCAGCAGCTTGGGGGGGAACACTGAAGCTTTCTTT. It specifies CASSLGGNTEAFF.

The chain couples TRBV2 to TRBJ2-1, with D maybe TRBD2 (5 bases). V lost 0 bases, J lost 9 bases, and 18 bases lay in between. CDR3 length equals 16 residues. Germline-derived CDR1 and CDR2 are SNHLY and FYNNEI. The CDR3 DNA is TGTGCCAGCAGTGAAGCCCCACTAGTTTCCACGAGTGAGCAGTTCTTC. Translated, it gives CASSEAPLVSTSEQFF.